This T cell receptor beta chain was sequenced in a study of blood T cell repertoires in COVID-19. Study in general: The study drew acute and convalescent COVID-19 samples from the United States, Italy and Spain.

The junction had 6 bases not matched to a gene; V was cut back by 5 bases and J by 3 bases. The CDR3 has 14 amino acids. Germline V gene lookup returns CDR1 LGHDT and CDR2 YNNKEL (reference sequence). Sequencing was performed with immunoSEQ multiplex PCR; in TCRdb, only in-frame clones are kept and a portion is missing. The data contain hundreds of thousands of clones, roughly 86% of them singletons. Ages ranged from 18 to 89 years, with residence in some 25 US areas. Donors were grouped by their self-reported clinical history. Recovered status in Cohort 3 required two negative PCRs, clearance, or symptom resolution.

The receptor's source is a woman under 30 who had recovered from COVID-19. Sequencing input: PBMCs or T cells enriched from blood (not recorded which). The chain combines TRBV3-1 (or the pseudogene TRBV3-2) with TRBJ1-1; 7 positions agree with TRBD1. The CDR3 DNA sequence: TGTGCCAGCAGCGCGCAGGGGGGCTACACTGAAGCTTTCTTT. Protein: CASSAQGGYTEAFF.